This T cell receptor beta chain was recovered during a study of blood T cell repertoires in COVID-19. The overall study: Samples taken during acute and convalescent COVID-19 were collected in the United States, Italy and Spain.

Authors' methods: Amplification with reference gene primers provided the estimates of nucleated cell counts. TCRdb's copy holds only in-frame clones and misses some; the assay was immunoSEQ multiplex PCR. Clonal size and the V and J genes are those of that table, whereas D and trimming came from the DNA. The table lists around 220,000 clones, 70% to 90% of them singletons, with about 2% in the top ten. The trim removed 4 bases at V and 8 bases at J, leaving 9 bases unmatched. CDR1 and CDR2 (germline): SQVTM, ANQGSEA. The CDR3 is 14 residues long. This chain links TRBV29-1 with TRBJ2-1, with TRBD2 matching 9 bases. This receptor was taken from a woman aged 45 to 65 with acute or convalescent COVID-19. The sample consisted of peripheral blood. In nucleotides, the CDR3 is TGCAGCGTTGTAGCGGGGGAAGTAATCGATGAGCAGTTCTTC. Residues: CSVVAGEVIDEQFF.